One and the same sample provided the 18 T cell receptor beta chains below, sequenced in a study of T cells expressing NK-cell markers (dated by TCRdb to 2019 to 2021). The library came from 5' RACE. Data came from an Illumina HiSeq 2000. Following TCRdb reprocessing, every CDR3 protein sequence forms one entry, and DNA is not provided. Per the sample table, the count is approximately 150,000 distinct CDR3 sequences. In total, the top ten clones hold approximately 17% of the sample. The source material was blood T cells: a sorted CD56 or NKG2C T cell subset, CD4+ or CD8+ T cells, or bulk PBMC T cells (not recorded which). Receptors originate from a woman between 18 and 69 years old in good health.

The chain couples TRBV29-1 to TRBJ1-6. The CDR3 runs 13 residues. CDR1 and CDR2 (germline): SQVTM, ANQGSEA. CDR3: CSVGGSYNSPLHF.

The CDR3 loop is CATQAGTGTTGELFF. The chain has TRBV10-3 and TRBJ2-2; TCRdb's D call, TRBD1, is unchecked because there is no DNA. Germline CDR1 and CDR2: ENHRY and SYGVKD. CDR3 length: 15 amino acids.

This chain links TRBV9 with TRBJ2-7; TCRdb names TRBD1, which stays unverified in the absence of DNA. The CDR3 consists of 15 residues. CDR1 and CDR2 from the germline V gene are SGDLS and YYNGEE. CDR3 residues: CASSYEPGQGYEQYF.

J is TRBJ2-1 and V is TRBV3-1; TCRdb calls TRBD2, which cannot be checked without DNA. Germline assignment: CDR1 LGHDT and CDR2 YNNKEL (reference sequence). The CDR3 covers 15 residues. CDR3 protein: CASSHAGGPYNEQFF.

J is TRBJ2-1 and V is TRBV20-1; TCRdb's D call, TRBD1, is unchecked because there is no DNA. Per germline, CDR1 DFQATT and CDR2 SNEGSKA (reference sequence). The CDR3 covers 11 residues. This CDR3 is CSAIGAHEQFF.

The chain couples TRBV7-8 to TRBJ2-7; absent DNA, TCRdb's TRBD1 call cannot be checked. Germline V CDR1 and CDR2: SGHVS, FQNEAQ. The CDR3 has 15 residues. The CDR3 spells CASSLLGERGGEQYF.

The rearrangement links TRBV2 to TRBJ2-4; TCRdb calls TRBD1, which cannot be checked without DNA. Germline V lookup: CDR1 SNHLY, CDR2 FYNNEI. This CDR3 has 14 residues. CDR3 sequence: CASSEGTGGGIQYF.

The chain recombines TRBV25-1 with TRBJ2-1; the TCRdb D gene call, TRBD2, has no DNA to confirm it. Looked up from germline, CDR1 is MGHDK and CDR2 is SYGVNS. CDR3 length equals 15 residues. CDR3 protein: CASSASGMSGNEQFF.

This chain connects TRBV29-1 to TRBJ1-1; the D gene TCRdb calls, TRBD1, cannot be checked with no DNA. The CDR3 is 13 residues long. CDR1 is SQVTM and CDR2 is ANQGSEA in the germline V gene. Here the CDR3 reads CSVESVPPSQAFF.

The V call is TRBV5-6, the J call TRBJ2-7; TCRdb designates TRBD2, a call that cannot be tested without DNA. The CDR3 sequence is 12 residues long. Germline CDR1 reads SGHDT; CDR2 reads YYEEEE. The CDR3 region is CASSLTRYEQYF.

The V and J genes are TRBV6-1 and TRBJ2-3; TCRdb returns TRBD1, unconfirmable since there is no DNA. Germline CDR1 is MNHNS and CDR2 is SASEGT. The CDR3 sequence is 17 residues long. This CDR3 is CASSAWSGTGVTDTQYF.

The genes are TRBV4-1 and TRBJ2-1; there is no DNA to check the TCRdb D call of TRBD2. Germline CDR1 MGHRA, CDR2 YSYEKL. There are 15 residues in the CDR3. The CDR3 loop is CASRQTSGSYNEQFF.

The chain couples TRBV5-1 to TRBJ2-4; there is no DNA to check the TCRdb D call of TRBD1. Germline CDR1 SGHRS, CDR2 YFSETQ. The CDR3 has 14 residues. CDR3 in amino acids: CASSNGQEFDIQYF.

This chain links TRBV9 with TRBJ2-3; TCRdb's D gene call, TRBD2, goes unchecked for lack of DNA. The CDR3 loop spans 16 amino acids. The germline CDR1 and CDR2 sequences are SGDLS and YYNGEE. The CDR3 spells CASSVVASGGTDTQYF.

J is TRBJ2-2 and V is TRBV19. Germline V gives CDR1 LNHDA, CDR2 SQIVND (reference sequence). The CDR3 spans 17 residues. This CDR3 is CASSKNIGVWNTGELFF.

This chain connects TRBV6-2 or TRBV6-3 to TRBJ1-5. The CDR3 is 14 amino acids. Germline CDR1 MNHEY, CDR2 SVGEGT. CDR3 residues: CASTTVGFNQPQHF.

V gene TRBV28 combines with J gene TRBJ1-5; TCRdb proposes TRBD1, but this gene call is untestable without DNA. CDR3 length: 13 residues. CDR1 and CDR2 (germline): MDHEN, SYDVKM. CDR3: CASRQGWDQPQHF.

This chain connects TRBV7-2 to TRBJ2-3; TCRdb gives TRBD1 as the D gene, but with no DNA this cannot be confirmed. From germline, CDR1 is SGHTA and CDR2 FQGNSA. CDR3 length: 16 amino acids. The CDR3 sequence is CASSLGAGLRTDTQYF.